The 6 T cell receptor beta chains listed next were all sequenced from one sample in a study of blood T cell repertoires in COVID-19. Data came from immunoSEQ multiplex PCR; TCRdb stores just in-frame clones and leaves some out. The table has fewer than 200,000 clones, 75% to 90% seen once. Sequenced material: peripheral blood. These receptors were collected from a human donor with acute or convalescent COVID-19. The donor label of this sample is uncertain.

This clone was seen more than once but under ten times. The CDR3 reads CASSPPTGLGELFF. The CDR3 region has the DNA TGTGCCAGCAGCCCACCGACAGGGCTCGGGGAGCTGTTTTTT. The J gene is TRBJ2-2, the V gene TRBV9; 7 bases line up with TRBD1. Trimming at V came to 4 bases and at J to 7 bases, leaving 7 bases not matched to a gene. Germline CDR1 is SGDLS and CDR2 is YYNGEE. The CDR3 covers 14 residues.

The chain is built from TRBV19 and TRBJ1-1; the D is unclear. Trimming shortened V by 0 bases and J by 6 bases, and 14 bases separated the two germline ends. The CDR3 extends over 15 amino acids. Germline V gene sequence: CDR1 LNHDA, CDR2 SQIVND (reference sequence). CDR3 DNA sequence: TGTGCCAGTAGTATAGATCTGGCAACTAGACCTGAAGCTTTCTTT. Residues: CASSIDLATRPEAFF.

Comment on this clone: This CDR3 is also generated by other DNA sequences in the sample. V usage is TRBV29-1 and J usage is TRBJ2-1, with 7 nucleotides matching TRBD1. Unmatched junction bases numbered 5, after V lost 3 bases and J lost 0 bases. Germline CDR1 SQVTM, CDR2 ANQGSEA. This CDR3 is 15 amino acids long. The CDR3 nucleotides are TGCAGCGTTGAGGACAGGCGCAGCTCCTACAATGAGCAGTTCTTC. Its protein product is CSVEDRRSSYNEQFF.

The chain carries TRBV5-1 and TRBJ2-6; tentative D call: TRBD1 (5 bases). Trimming took off 4 bases at V and 0 bases at J, with 11 bases between the two ends. CDR1 and CDR2 from the germline V gene are SGHRS and YFSETQ. CDR3 length: 16 residues. The CDR3 sequence is CASSARRGSGANVLTF. The CDR3 nucleotides are TGCGCCAGCAGCGCCCGAAGGGGCTCTGGGGCCAACGTCCTGACTTTC. Based on the CDR3 plus reference TRBV5-1 and TRBJ2-6, the full variable domain is KAGVTQTPRYLIKTRGQQVTLSCSPISGHRSVSWYQQTPGQGLQFLFEYFSETQRNKGNFPGRFSGRQFSNSRSEMNVSTLELGDSALYLCASSARRGSGANVLTFGAGSRLTVL.

J is TRBJ2-1 and V is TRBV5-8, with 8 positions matching TRBD1. This CDR3 has 15 amino acids. J was trimmed by 3 bases and V by 7 bases; bases with no gene match: 9. CDR1 and CDR2 (germline): SGHTS, YDEGEE. The CDR3 reads CASGVRTGNYNEQFF. CDR3 DNA: TGTGCCAGCGGGGTTCGGACAGGGAACTACAATGAGCAGTTCTTC.

The chain employs TRBV11-2 and TRBJ1-1; the D gene is possibly TRBD1 (5 bases). The germline CDR1 and CDR2 sequences are SGHAT and FQNNGV. This CDR3 has 12 residues. The germline V and J ends were trimmed by 1 base and 10 bases, with 10 bases remaining between them. Here the CDR3 DNA reads TGTGCCAGCAGCTTAGGTCAGGGCGGAGCTTTCTTT. It encodes CASSLGQGGAFF.